What follows describes a single TCR beta chain. The target antigen is unknown. These data originate in a study of CD8 T cells in ankylosing spondylitis. 5'-RACE, quantitative and with molecular barcodes, yielded the TCR beta libraries. MiXCR, run by TCRdb on the 5' RACE reads, gives a single entry per CDR3 protein. The sample contains 250,000 to 300,000 distinct CDR3 sequences, 18% of which appear only once. The V segment lost 5 bases and the J segment 4 bases; nucleotides outside the gene matches: 11. Germline values: CDR1 SGHVS, CDR2 FNYEAQ. This CDR3 has 16 amino acids. The study, taken as a whole, reports: Some of these motif variants have turned up before, in reports on reactive arthritis synovial fluid and blood. In ankylosing spondylitis patients, matched synovial fluid reportedly showed significant enrichment of disease-linked clones. A TCR beta motif of under 10 highly homologous variants appeared characteristic of ankylosing spondylitis blood.

The TCR originated in a male donor with ankylosing spondylitis or in good health (not recorded which). The sample taken for sequencing was blood, either unsorted or a sorted T cell fraction (not recorded which). J is TRBJ2-5 and V is TRBV7-6, with TRBD2 identical over 9 bases. CDR3 DNA sequence: TGTGCCAGCAGCCAACCCCCGGGACTAGCTCTAGAGACCCAGTACTTC. Amino acid sequence: CASSQPPGLALETQYF.